This T cell receptor beta chain emerged from a study of blood T cell repertoires in COVID-19. The germline V gene has CDR1 MNHEY and CDR2 SVGEGT. The junction had 7 bases not matched to a gene; V was cut back by 5 bases and J by 6 bases. This CDR3 is 15 amino acids long. The protocol was immunoSEQ multiplex PCR, while the TCRdb copy is restricted to in-frame clones and leaves out a portion. The table records tens of thousands of clones, 90% of them present only once. The table lists this clone with a count of one. Sample: peripheral blood. The chain has TRBV6-2 or TRBV6-3 and TRBJ2-2; 9 bases are shared with TRBD1. The clonotype originates from a woman aged 80 or over with acute or convalescent COVID-19. The CDR3 loop reads CASSTGQGRPGELFF. DNA of the CDR3: TGTGCCAGCAGTACAGGACAGGGGAGGCCCGGGGAGCTGTTTTTT.